The 6 T cell receptor beta chains listed next were all sequenced from one sample in a study of blood T cell repertoires in COVID-19. Measured with immunoSEQ multiplex PCR; TCRdb has only the in-frame clones, and not every one. The data contain approximately 300,000 clones, roughly 90% of them singletons. Sample: peripheral blood. These receptor sequences come from a man between 18 and 29 years old who had recovered from COVID-19.

The chain uses TRBV19 and TRBJ1-6; 7 nucleotides line up with TRBD1. With V trimmed by 5 bases and J by 2 bases, 9 bases remained unmatched. CDR1 and CDR2 from the germline V gene are LNHDA and SQIVND (reference sequence). This CDR3 comprises 17 residues. In DNA, the CDR3 is TGTGCCAGTAGTTTACAGGGGCCGGATGCCTATAATTCACCCCTCCACTTT. Its translation: CASSLQGPDAYNSPLHF.

This CDR3 is CASSEAGQGQPQHF. The CDR3 DNA sequence: TGTGCCAGCAGTGAAGCAGGCCAGGGTCAGCCCCAGCATTTT. The gene calls are TRBV6-1 and TRBJ1-5, with D possibly being TRBD1 (5 bases). The CDR3 runs to 14 residues. Germline CDR1 MNHNS, CDR2 SASEGT. Trimming left V 0 bases short and J 6 bases short, with 9 bases between.

The V and J genes are TRBV6-5 and TRBJ1-2; tentative D call: TRBD1 (5 bases). V lost 5 bases to trimming and J lost 1 base, with 14 bases between them. CDR3 length: 15 residues. Looked up from germline, CDR1 is MNHEY and CDR2 is SVGAGI. Written as DNA, the CDR3 is TGTGCCAGCAGTCAACAGGCTTCCATTAACTATGGCTACACCTTC. It encodes CASSQQASINYGYTF.

This rearrangement joins TRBV5-8 to TRBJ2-5; D might be TRBD1 (5 bases). Trimming pared 0 bases from V and 5 bases from J, leaving 11 bases between. Looked up from germline, CDR1 is SGHTS and CDR2 is YDEGEE. The CDR3 is made up of 14 amino acids. In DNA form, the CDR3 reads TGTGCCAGCAGCTTGGATGCAGGGCGGGAGACCCAGTACTTC. It specifies CASSLDAGRETQYF.

The CDR3 protein is CASYTAGETQYF. CDR3 bases: TGTGCCAGCTATACGGCGGGAGAGACCCAGTACTTC. The rearrangement links TRBV25-1 to TRBJ2-5, with D maybe TRBD2 (5 bases). In germline, CDR1 is MGHDK, CDR2 SYGVNS. The V end lost 8 bases, the J end lost 4 bases, and 11 bases lay between the germline ends. This CDR3 has 12 residues.

This clone was observed a few times. This rearrangement joins TRBV19 to TRBJ2-7; 8 bases are a match to TRBD1. CDR3 length: 15 amino acids. The ends lost 5 bases at V and 5 bases at J; junction bases unmatched: 11. In germline, CDR1 is LNHDA, CDR2 SQIVND (reference sequence). The CDR3 reads CASSVTDRVGHEQYF. The CDR3 nucleotides are TGTGCCAGTAGTGTAACGGACAGGGTAGGCCACGAGCAGTACTTC.